These 9 T cell receptor beta chains share one sample of origin, sequenced in a study of shared clonotypes between healthy human individuals. Sequencing was performed with immunoSEQ multiplex PCR; in TCRdb, only in-frame clones are kept and a portion is missing. The sample lists more than 2 million clones, approximately 95% occurring once. What was sequenced was naive CD4+ T cells sorted from blood. Specified subset: CD45RA+ positively selected. The receptors were sampled from a man between 18 and 29 years old in good health.

This chain connects TRBV30 to TRBJ1-3; D might be TRBD1 (6 bases). CDR1 and CDR2 from the germline V gene are GTSNPN and SVGIG (reference sequence). The CDR3 sequence is 16 residues long. Trimming stripped 1 base from V and 2 bases from J, with 15 bases between. In DNA, the CDR3 is TGTGCCTGGAGTGGGGGGCGCGGGAGGGCTGGAAACACCATATATTTT. It is translated as CAWSGGRGRAGNTIYF.

The chain joins TRBV2 to TRBJ1-2, with TRBD1 matching over 8 bases. The length of the CDR3 is 14 residues. Germline CDR1 reads SNHLY; CDR2 reads FYNNEI. V lost 3 bases and J lost 11; bases outside the gene matches: 11. CDR3 loop: CASSEDQGAMGYTF. DNA for the CDR3: TGTGCCAGCAGTGAGGATCAGGGGGCAATGGGGTACACCTTC. Full variable domain (missing parts from reference TRBV2 and TRBJ1-2): EPEVTQTPSHQVTQMGQEVILRCVPISNHLYFYWYRQILGQKVEFLVSFYNNEISEKSEIFDDQFSVERPDGSNFTLKIRSTKLEDSAMYFCASSEDQGAMGYTFGSGTRLTVV.

This chain joins TRBV30 and TRBJ2-4; no clear D gene. This CDR3 contains 14 residues. The ends were cut back, 2 bases at V and 4 bases at J, with 12 bases in the middle. CDR1 and CDR2 from the germline V gene are GTSNPN and SVGIG (reference sequence). The CDR3 coding sequence is TGTGCCTGGAGTCCTCCGGGCATAAAAAACATTCAGTACTTC. Amino acid sequence: CAWSPPGIKNIQYF.

The chain couples TRBV18 to TRBJ1-6; the match to TRBD1 covers 8 bases. This CDR3 spans 15 amino acids. Trimming at V came to 6 bases and at J to 6 bases, leaving 7 bases not matched to a gene. Looked up from germline, CDR1 is KGHSH and CDR2 is LQKENI. The CDR3 sequence: CASSPTTGGNSPLHF. The CDR3, as DNA: TGTGCCAGCTCCCCAACTACAGGGGGTAATTCACCCCTCCACTTT.

Only a few counts were recorded for this clone. The same CDR3 can be traced to other DNA sequences in this sample. CDR3: CAWSVQGRTEAFF. CDR3 in DNA: TGTGCCTGGAGTGTACAGGGAAGGACTGAAGCTTTCTTT. The chain is built from TRBV30 and TRBJ1-1; possible D gene TRBD1, 6 bases. This CDR3 contains 13 residues. In germline, CDR1 is GTSNPN, CDR2 SVGIG (reference sequence). Deletions cut 0 bases from V and 5 bases from J, with 10 bases between.

V gene TRBV2 combines with J gene TRBJ2-1; 9 bases align to TRBD2. The CDR3 length is 17 residues. The germline gives CDR1 SNHLY, CDR2 FYNNEI. V lost 2 bases, J lost 1 base, and 6 bases stayed unmatched. The CDR3 bases are TGTGCCAGCAGTGAATTTTACCTAGCGGGGTCCTACAATGAGCAGTTCTTC. It yields the protein CASSEFYLAGSYNEQFF.

The chain combines TRBV9 with TRBJ1-2; 12 bases fit TRBD1. V lost 0 bases and J lost 8; bases outside the gene matches: 5. Germline-derived CDR1 and CDR2 are SGDLS and YYNGEE. This CDR3 region has 15 residues. The CDR3 DNA reads TGTGCCAGCAGCGTAGAGGGACAGGGGGCTCGAGGCTACACCTTC. Its translation is CASSVEGQGARGYTF.

With respect to this clone: Being one base from a much bigger clone, this may be a read error. Other DNA sequences from this sample encode an identical CDR3 as well. This CDR3 is CASSLDRNQPQHF. Written as DNA, the CDR3 is TGTGCCAGCAGCTTAGATAGGAATCAGCCCCAGCATTTT. The J gene is TRBJ1-5, the V gene TRBV11-2; no reliable D call. The CDR3 extends over 13 amino acids. The germline V gene encodes CDR1 SGHAT and CDR2 FQNNGV. Between the trimmed V and J ends, which lost 0 bases and 4 bases, there was a span of 4 bases.

The chain links TRBV7-9 to TRBJ2-3; D might be TRBD2 (6 bases). V was cut by 5 bases and J by 8 bases, with 14 bases left in between. CDR3 length: 13 amino acids. Germline values: CDR1 SEHNR, CDR2 FQNEAQ (reference sequence). The CDR3 DNA reads as TGTGCCAGCAGCGACCGGGAGTTAGGTACGCAGTATTTT. This sequence encodes CASSDRELGTQYF. Full variable domain (rest looked up from reference TRBV7-9 and TRBJ2-3): DTGVSQNPRHKITKRGQNVTFRCDPISEHNRLYWYRQTLGQGPEFLTYFQNEAQLEKSRLLSDRFSAERPKGSFSTLEIQRTEQGDSAMYLCASSDRELGTQYFGPGTRLTVL.